This is a list of T cell receptor beta chains from one sample in a study of Graves' ophthalmopathy and Graves' hyperthyroidism. Via MiXCR, TCRdb re-called the multiplex PCR reads, giving one row per CDR3 protein. The repertoire holds more than 1,000,000 distinct CDR3 sequences, with roughly 35% as singletons. Sequenced sample: peripheral blood or thyroid tissue (not recorded which). The receptors stem from an adult man with Graves' hyperthyroidism. CDR3s include the opening cysteine and the closing phenylalanine or tryptophan. A D gene is named only where the DNA matches it firmly. Expanded clones get a size class; other rows say once, few or many, or leave the size out.

V,size,D,J,DNA,CDR3
TRBV10-3,many,-,TRBJ2-7,TGTGCCATCAGTGAGTCAGGCACCTCCTACGAGCAGTACTTC,CAISESGTSYEQYF
TRBV20-1,many,TRBD1,TRBJ2-5,TGCAGTGTTACAACCGGGACAGCCCAAGAGACCCAGTACTTC,CSVTTGTAQETQYF
TRBV9,many,-,TRBJ1-1,TGTGCCAGCAGCGTAGAAAGTTGGGGGCGCACTGAAGCTTTCTTT,CASSVESWGRTEAFF
TRBV7-9,-,TRBD2,TRBJ2-7,TGTGCCAGCAGCTTACAACCGGGACTAGCGGGAGGCTGGGTATCCTACGAGCAGTACTTC,CASSLQPGLAGGWVSYEQYF
TRBV20-1,-,TRBD2,TRBJ2-7,TGCAGTGCTAGAGCAAGGCGGGAGTTAACGTACGAGCAGTACTTC,CSARARRELTYEQYF
TRBV12-3/TRBV12-4,-,-,TRBJ2-7,TGTGCCAGCAGTCCCTCCGATTACCGGGGATCGGACGAGCAGTACTTC,CASSPSDYRGSDEQYF
TRBV7-6,many,-,TRBJ1-1,TGTGCCAGCAGCTTAGTCGCGATATCTGCGAACACTGAAGCTTTCTTT,CASSLVAISANTEAFF
TRBV7-8,few,-,TRBJ1-1,TGTGCCAGCAGCTTTGACGGGAGGACTGAAGCTTTCTTT,CASSFDGRTEAFF
TRBV10-3,-,-,TRBJ1-1,TGTGCCAGCAGTCCGGTACAACGGAAGAACACTGAAGCTTTCTTT,CASSPVQRKNTEAFF
TRBV20-1,-,-,TRBJ2-7,TGCAGTGCTAGAGGGGGGCAGGGAGGTCCTACCTACGAGCAGTACTTC,CSARGGQGGPTYEQYF
TRBV12-3/TRBV12-4,many,TRBD1,TRBJ1-6,TGTGCCAGCAGAAGACAGGGGCCGGATTCACCCCTCCACTTT,CASRRQGPDSPLHF
TRBV12-3/TRBV12-4,-,-,TRBJ2-7,TGTGCCAGCAGTTTAAGAGGGGCAACCTACGAGCAGTACTTC,CASSLRGATYEQYF
TRBV10-2,many,TRBD2,TRBJ2-5,TGCGCCAGCAGTGGGAGTCTAGCGGGGGGGCCTCAAGAGACCCAGTACTTC,CASSGSLAGGPQETQYF
TRBV29-1,-,TRBD2,TRBJ2-1,TGCAGCGTAGGACTAGCGGGGATCCCCTACAATGAGCAGTTCTTC,CSVGLAGIPYNEQFF
TRBV4-3,many,-,TRBJ2-7,TGCGCCAGCAGCCAAGACCCGGGGCCCTACGAGCAGTACTTC,CASSQDPGPYEQYF
TRBV6-1,many,-,TRBJ1-2,TGTGCCAGCAGTGGTGGGGTTGGAATAGACTATGGCTACACCTTC,CASSGGVGIDYGYTF
TRBV10-1,-,TRBD1,TRBJ2-7,TGTGCCTGGGGCGGGACAGGAACCTACGAGCAGTACTTC,CAWGGTGTYEQYF
TRBV2,many,-,TRBJ1-6,TGTGCCAGCAAAGGCTCCTATAATTCACCCCTCCACTTT,CASKGSYNSPLHF
TRBV7-9,once,-,TRBJ1-1,TGTGCCAGTAGGGCCAGGGGAGCGATGAACGGGGCTTTCTTT,CASRARGAMNGAFF
TRBV7-2,many,-,TRBJ2-2,TGTGCCAGCAGCCCCCTAGACCGCGTAGGCGGGGAGCTGTTTTTT,CASSPLDRVGGELFF
TRBV28,few,TRBD1,TRBJ1-5,TGTGCCAGCAGTTTCCGACAGGGGACTCAGCCCCAGCATTTT,CASSFRQGTQPQHF
TRBV5-6,-,TRBD1,TRBJ1-1,TGTGCCAGCAGCCGGGACAGGGGGCGATCTGAAGCTTTCTTT,CASSRDRGRSEAFF
TRBV20-1,many,-,TRBJ1-1,TGCAGTTTCCACCTCGAGCACACTGAAGCTTTCTTT,CSFHLEHTEAFF
TRBV19,-,TRBD1,TRBJ1-5,TGTGCCAGTAGTACAGGACAGGGCGGCTTCAATCAGCCCCAGCATTTT,CASSTGQGGFNQPQHF
TRBV7-9,-,-,TRBJ1-6,TGCGCCAGCAGCCAAGTATGGGAGGGAGCTTCACCCCTCCACTTT,CASSQVWEGASPLHF
TRBV29-1,many,-,TRBJ1-1,TGCAGCGCCGCCAACCAAGTGAACACTGAAGCTTTCTTT,CSAANQVNTEAFF
TRBV10-1,-,-,TRBJ2-5,TGTGCCAGCAGTTTATACAGCATACACCAAGAGACCCAGTACTTC,CASSLYSIHQETQYF
TRBV6-5,-,TRBD1,TRBJ2-5,TGTGCCAGCAGGCCGACCGGGACAGAGATCCAGTACTTC,CASRPTGTEIQYF
TRBV9,many,TRBD2,TRBJ2-7,TGTGCCAGCAGCCCTGAGCGGGGTGGCTACGAGCAGTACTTC,CASSPERGGYEQYF
TRBV6-2/TRBV6-3,few,-,TRBJ2-5,TGTGCCAGCAGACCCGCCCGTGAGGAAACCCAGTACTTC,CASRPAREETQYF
TRBV5-1,many,-,TRBJ2-2,TGCGCCAGCAGCCCGCGGGGACAGCACACCGGGGAGCTGTTTTTT,CASSPRGQHTGELFF
TRBV5-4,-,-,TRBJ1-3,TGTGCCAGCAGCCCCGATAGTGGGGGGAGAAACACCATATATTTT,CASSPDSGGRNTIYF
TRBV9,few,-,TRBJ2-2,TGTGCCAGCAGCGTAGAGATAAGGTCGGGCACCGGGGAGCTGTTTTTT,CASSVEIRSGTGELFF
TRBV10-3,-,-,TRBJ1-3,TGTGCCATCAGTGAGCCGACAGACCCAACCGCCATATATTTT,CAISEPTDPTAIYF
TRBV28,many,-,TRBJ1-1,TGTGCCAGCAGCCTCCTTATGGAGAACACTGAAGCTTTCTTT,CASSLLMENTEAFF
TRBV10-3,-,-,TRBJ2-7,TGTGCCATCAGTGAATTGGCGGGTGGATCCGAGCAGTACTTC,CAISELAGGSEQYF
TRBV11-2,-,TRBD1,TRBJ1-2,TGTGCCAGCAGCGTCGACAGGGGGGACTTCGGCTACACCTTC,CASSVDRGDFGYTF
TRBV25-1,-,-,TRBJ1-2,TGTGCCAGCATCCTAACAGGGTCCCGGTATGGCTACACCTTC,CASILTGSRYGYTF
TRBV5-1,-,-,TRBJ2-5,TGCGCCAGCAGCTTGGATGGCAGGACTCAAGAGACCCAGTACTTC,CASSLDGRTQETQYF
TRBV10-3,-,TRBD1,TRBJ2-3,TGTGCCACGAGACAGGGAACAGATACGCAGTATTTT,CATRQGTDTQYF
TRBV20-1,many,-,TRBJ2-5,TGCAGTGCTCGAGGACAACCCGGCGGGTACCAAGAGACCCAGTACTTC,CSARGQPGGYQETQYF
TRBV12-3/TRBV12-4,many,-,TRBJ2-7,TGTGCCAGCAGTCCGGGACGGGGCCCCTACGAGCAGTACTTC,CASSPGRGPYEQYF
TRBV6-1,many,-,TRBJ1-1,TGTGCCAGCACTCGCGGGCTTAACACTGAAGCTTTCTTT,CASTRGLNTEAFF
TRBV6-6,few,-,TRBJ1-1,TGTGCCAGCAGTGAATCCGAGGTGAGGGAGGCTTTCTTT,CASSESEVREAFF
TRBV20-1,-,TRBD2,TRBJ2-7,TGCAGTGCTGCGGGACTAGTTTACGAGCAGTACTTC,CSAAGLVYEQYF
TRBV6-1,-,-,TRBJ1-4,TGTGCCAGCAGTGAAGCGTACAGTTGGGAAAAACTGTTTTTT,CASSEAYSWEKLFF
TRBV27,-,-,TRBJ1-2,TGTGCCAGCAGGAAGGACAGCAGCTATGGCTACACCTTC,CASRKDSSYGYTF
TRBV10-3,-,-,TRBJ2-2,TGTGCCATCAGTGAGTCCGCTGGTGGTACCGGGGAGCTGTCTTGG,CAISESAGGTGELSW
TRBV7-3,-,-,TRBJ1-1,TGTGCCAGCAGCCCTCGACACCCGAACACTGAAGCTTTCTTT,CASSPRHPNTEAFF
TRBV19,many,-,TRBJ1-2,TGTGCCAGTAGTAACCCCAGAGGCGATCAGGGGTATGGCTACACCTTC,CASSNPRGDQGYGYTF
TRBV9,few,-,TRBJ2-2,TGTGCCAGCAGCGTAGGGATTGGAATCGGGGAGCTGTTTTTT,CASSVGIGIGELFF
TRBV7-2,-,-,TRBJ2-5,TGTGCCAGCAGCCCCTCGGTCACAGAGACCCAGTACTTC,CASSPSVTETQYF
TRBV19,many,-,TRBJ2-5,TGTGCCAGTGGGGACGGAAAAGAGACCCAGTACTTC,CASGDGKETQYF